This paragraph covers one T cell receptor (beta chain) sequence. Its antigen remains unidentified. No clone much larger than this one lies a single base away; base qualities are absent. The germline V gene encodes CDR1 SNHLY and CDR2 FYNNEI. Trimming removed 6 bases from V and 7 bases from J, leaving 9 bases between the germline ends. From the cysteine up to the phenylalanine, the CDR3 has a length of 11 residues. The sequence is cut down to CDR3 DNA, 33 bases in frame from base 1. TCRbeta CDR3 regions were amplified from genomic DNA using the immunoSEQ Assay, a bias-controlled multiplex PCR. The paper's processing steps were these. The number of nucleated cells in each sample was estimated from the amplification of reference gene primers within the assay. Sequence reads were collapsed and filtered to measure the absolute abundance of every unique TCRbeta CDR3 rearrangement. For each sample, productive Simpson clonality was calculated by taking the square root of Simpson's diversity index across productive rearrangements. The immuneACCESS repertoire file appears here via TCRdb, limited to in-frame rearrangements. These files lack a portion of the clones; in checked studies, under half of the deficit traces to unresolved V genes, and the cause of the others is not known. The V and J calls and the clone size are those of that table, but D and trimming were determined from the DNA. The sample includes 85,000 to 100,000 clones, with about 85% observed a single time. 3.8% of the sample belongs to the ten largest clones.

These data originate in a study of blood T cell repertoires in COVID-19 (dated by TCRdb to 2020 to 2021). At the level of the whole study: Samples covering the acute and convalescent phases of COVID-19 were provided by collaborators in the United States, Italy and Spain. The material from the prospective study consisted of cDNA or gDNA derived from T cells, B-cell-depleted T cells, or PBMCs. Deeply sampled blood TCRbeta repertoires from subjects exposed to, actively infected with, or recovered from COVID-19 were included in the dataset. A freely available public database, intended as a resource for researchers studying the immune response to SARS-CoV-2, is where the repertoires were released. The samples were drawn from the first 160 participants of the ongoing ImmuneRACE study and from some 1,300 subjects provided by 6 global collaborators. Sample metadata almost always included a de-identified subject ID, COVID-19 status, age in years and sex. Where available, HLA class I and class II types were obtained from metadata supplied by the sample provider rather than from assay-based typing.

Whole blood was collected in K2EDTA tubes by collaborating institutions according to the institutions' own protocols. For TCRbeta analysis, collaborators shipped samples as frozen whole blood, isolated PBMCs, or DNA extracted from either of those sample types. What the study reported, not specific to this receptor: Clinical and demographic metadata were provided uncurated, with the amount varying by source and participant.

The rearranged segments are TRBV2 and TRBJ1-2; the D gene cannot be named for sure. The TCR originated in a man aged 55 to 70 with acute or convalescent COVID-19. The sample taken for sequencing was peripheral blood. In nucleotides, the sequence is TGTGCCAGCAGGATAGGCGGTGGCTACACCTTC. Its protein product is CASRIGGGYTF.